The next 29 T cell receptor beta chains were all read from a single sample in a study of Ad26.COV2.S vaccination and SARS-CoV-2 variants. The treatment was: roughly 18 received Ad26.COV2.S at low or high dose, single or two shots; several received placebo; per-sample allocation not given. The samples were gathered on day 63 after the first injection of vaccine or placebo. TCRdb's copy holds only in-frame clones and misses some; the assay was immunoSEQ multiplex PCR. The sample records hundreds of thousands of clones, 75% to 90% being singletons. The sample here was peripheral blood, taken in a trial of Ad26.COV2.S vaccine versus placebo. The receptors shown here come from a person aged 18 to 65 who received the Ad26.COV2.S COVID-19 vaccine or a placebo.

The chain has TRBV5-6 and TRBJ1-5; TRBD1 agrees at 10 bases. The germline V gene has CDR1 SGHDT and CDR2 YYEEEE. Trimming cost V 3 bases and J 6 bases; bases outside gene matches: 6. The CDR3 has 15 residues. CDR3: CASSSGQGRSQPQHF. CDR3 sequence (DNA): TGTGCCAGCAGCTCGGGACAGGGGCGGAGTCAGCCCCAGCATTTT.

The chain uses TRBV18 and TRBJ2-7, with D possibly being TRBD1 (6 bases). With 2 bases removed from V and 2 bases from J, the gap between germline ends came to 19 bases. Per germline, CDR1 KGHSH and CDR2 LQKENI. This CDR3 has 17 residues. Written as DNA, the CDR3 is TGTGCCAGCTCACCAGGGATTATCGGACAGTCCCCCTACGAGCAGTACTTC. Its translation is CASSPGIIGQSPYEQYF.

This chain uses TRBV14 with TRBJ1-1; maybe TRBD1 (6 bases). The germline V and J ends were trimmed by 0 bases and 4 bases, with 12 bases remaining between them. CDR1 and CDR2 from the germline V gene are SGHDN and FVKESK. This CDR3 is 15 amino acids long. The CDR3 DNA reads as TGTGCCAGCAGCCAAGATGAGTGGGGGCGCACTGAAGCTTTCTTT. It translates to CASSQDEWGRTEAFF. Combining the CDR3 with reference TRBV14 and TRBJ1-1 gives the whole variable domain EAGVTQFPSHSVIEKGQTVTLRCDPISGHDNLYWYRRVMGKEIKFLLHFVKESKQDESGMPNNRFLAERTGGTYSTLKVQPAELEDSGVYFCASSQDEWGRTEAFFGQGTRLTVV.

This chain uses TRBV19 with TRBJ1-5, with D possibly TRBD1 on 6 matching bases. CDR1 is LNHDA, CDR2 SQIVND, per germline (reference sequence). With 10 bases removed from V and 0 bases from J, the gap between germline ends came to 13 bases. The CDR3 is 14 amino acids. CDR3: CATSRTDSNQPQHF. In nucleotides, the CDR3 is TGTGCCACCTCACGGACAGATAGCAATCAGCCCCAGCATTTT.

The chain joins TRBV4-3 to TRBJ1-1; the D is unclear. The CDR3 spans 13 residues. Trimming took 4 bases from V and 1 from J, leaving 7 bases between them. Germline CDR1 is LGHNA and CDR2 is YSLEER. This CDR3 is CASSRRRNTEAFF. CDR3 DNA: TGCGCCAGCAGCCGACGGAGGAACACTGAAGCTTTCTTT.

The chain combines TRBV2 with TRBJ1-1; 10 nucleotides agree with TRBD1. This CDR3 comprises 15 residues. Germline CDR1 reads SNHLY; CDR2 reads FYNNEI. With 11 bases clipped from V and 4 bases from J, the junction kept 13 bases outside the gene matches. CDR3 in DNA: TGTGCCGGGAGCGGGACAGGGGTAGTCGGCACTGAAGCTTTCTTT. Amino acid sequence: CAGSGTGVVGTEAFF.

This clone was seen only a few times. The chain combines TRBV4-3 with TRBJ2-3; D possibly matches TRBD1 or TRBD2 (5 bases each). The CDR3 consists of 14 residues. The germline V gene has CDR1 LGHNA and CDR2 YSLEER. V was pared by 0 bases and J by 6 bases, with 10 bases between. The CDR3 here is CASSQDWGFDTQYF. CDR3 nucleotide sequence: TGCGCCAGCAGCCAAGATTGGGGGTTTGATACGCAGTATTTT.

J is TRBJ2-2 and V is TRBV14, with D possibly called TRBD1 or TRBD2 (5 bases each). Germline V gene lookup returns CDR1 SGHDN and CDR2 FVKESK. Between the trimmed V and J ends, which lost 4 bases and 5 bases, there was a span of 8 bases. The CDR3 is made up of 13 amino acids. CDR3 sequence reads: CASSRGMTGELFF. The CDR3 coding sequence is TGTGCCAGCAGCCGGGGGATGACCGGGGAGCTGTTTTTT.

The J gene is TRBJ2-1, the V gene TRBV7-2, with TRBD1 matching 8 bases. Trimming removed 4 bases from V and 3 bases from J; junction bases left unmatched: 5. The CDR3 runs 15 residues. CDR1 is SGHTA and CDR2 is FQGNSA in the germline V gene. The CDR3 DNA sequence: TGTGCCAGCAGCTCCGGACAGGGAAACTACAATGAGCAGTTCTTC. Translating it yields CASSSGQGNYNEQFF.

This clone was found once. The genes are TRBV2 and TRBJ2-2; D call uncertain. From germline, CDR1 is SNHLY and CDR2 FYNNEI. This CDR3 region has 12 residues. Trimming removed 11 bases at V and 4 bases at J, with 11 bases between. The CDR3 sequence is CASRRITGELFF. The CDR3 region has the DNA TGTGCCTCCCGCCGGATCACCGGGGAGCTGTTTTTT. Full variable domain (missing parts from reference TRBV2 and TRBJ2-2): EPEVTQTPSHQVTQMGQEVILRCVPISNHLYFYWYRQILGQKVEFLVSFYNNEISEKSEIFDDQFSVERPDGSNFTLKIRSTKLEDSAMYFCASRRITGELFFGEGSRLTVL.

The chain is built from TRBV7-2 and TRBJ2-7, with D tentatively TRBD1 (5 bases). The CDR3 length is 14 residues. Between the trimmed V and J ends, which lost 4 bases and 5 bases, there was a span of 15 bases. Germline loops: CDR1 SGHTA, CDR2 FQGNSA. The CDR3 protein is CASSSQVQGHEQYF. The CDR3 DNA reads TGTGCCAGCAGCTCCCAAGTGCAGGGCCACGAGCAGTACTTC.

V gene TRBV5-4 combines with J gene TRBJ2-3, with D maybe TRBD2 (5 bases). The length of the CDR3 is 16 residues. CDR1 and CDR2 from the germline V gene are SGHNT and YYREEE (reference sequence). V gave up 4 bases and J gave up 0 bases, with 15 bases separating them. The CDR3: CASSGVSGKSTDTQYF. In DNA form, the CDR3 reads TGTGCCAGCAGCGGCGTATCGGGGAAAAGCACAGATACGCAGTATTTT.

The chain recombines TRBV6-2 or TRBV6-3 with TRBJ2-7, with a possible D match to TRBD2 (6 bases). The CDR3 length is 14 residues. The germline V gene has CDR1 MNHEY and CDR2 SVGEGT. V was clipped by 6 bases and J by 2 bases, with 14 bases between them. The CDR3 DNA reads as TGTGCCAGCAGCGACCTAGCGAGTCCCTACGAGCAGTACTTC. Translating gives CASSDLASPYEQYF.

The rearrangement uses TRBV28 and TRBJ2-3, with D unclear. This CDR3 has 14 amino acids. V lost 3 bases and J 4 bases, leaving 11 bases between the germline ends. Per the germline V gene, CDR1 is MDHEN and CDR2 is SYDVKM. CDR3 in amino acids: CASSFNSRPDTQYF. CDR3 DNA: TGTGCCAGCAGTTTTAACAGCAGACCAGATACGCAGTATTTT.

This chain connects TRBV6-5 to TRBJ2-7; D may correspond to TRBD1 or TRBD2 (5 bases each). CDR1 is MNHEY, CDR2 SVGAGI, per germline. Deletions cut 6 bases from V and 5 bases from J, with 14 bases between. This CDR3 is built from 13 residues. CDR3 DNA sequence: TGTGCCAGCAGCGGGGCAGGGTCCCACGAGCAGTACTTC. Amino acid sequence: CASSGAGSHEQYF.

This chain connects TRBV27 to TRBJ2-5; TRBD1 might be the D (8 bases). The CDR3 runs 15 residues. V shed 4 bases and J shed 2 bases, with 14 bases lying between them. The germline gives CDR1 MNHEY, CDR2 SMNVEV (reference sequence). The CDR3 sequence is CASSSQGGKQETQYF. CDR3 DNA sequence: TGTGCCAGCAGTTCACAGGGGGGGAAACAAGAGACCCAGTACTTC.

The chain links TRBV29-1 to TRBJ2-1; TRBD1 is a possible D gene (5 bases). The CDR3 runs to 13 residues. Germline V gene lookup returns CDR1 SQVTM and CDR2 ANQGSEA. The V end lost 3 bases, the J end lost 4 bases, and 10 bases lay between the germline ends. The DNA of the CDR3 is TGCAGCGTTGACAGGGATGGATACAATGAGCAGTTCTTC. This sequence encodes CSVDRDGYNEQFF.

The chain couples TRBV2 to TRBJ2-3; D gene uncertain. V was cut by 2 bases and J by 10 bases, with 22 bases left in between. This CDR3 is 16 amino acids long. Germline values: CDR1 SNHLY, CDR2 FYNNEI. DNA for the CDR3: TGTGCCAGCAGTGAAAGAGAAGGTCGTAGGAGAGTGTCGCAGTATTTT. Translated: CASSEREGRRRVSQYF.

This chain links TRBV29-1 with TRBJ2-3; D is uncertain. Per the germline V gene, CDR1 is SQVTM and CDR2 is ANQGSEA. The V end was cut by 2 bases, the J end by 0 bases, with 6 bases between. This CDR3 is built from 13 residues. CDR3 residues: CSVETQSTDTQYF. The CDR3 nucleotides are TGCAGCGTTGAAACACAGAGCACAGATACGCAGTATTTT.

The rearrangement joins TRBV7-2 to TRBJ2-5; 7 nucleotides align to TRBD1. The CDR3 spans 14 residues. V shed 5 bases, J shed 1 base, and the junction held 4 bases outside the gene matches. CDR1 SGHTA and CDR2 FQGNSA come from the germline V gene. The CDR3 loop reads CASSPRTGQETQYF. The CDR3 bases are TGTGCCAGCAGCCCGAGGACAGGCCAAGAGACCCAGTACTTC.

This sequence joins TRBV6-5 and TRBJ2-7; no definite D call. The ends were cut back, 5 bases at V and 2 bases at J, with 10 bases in the middle. This CDR3 contains 13 residues. CDR1 is MNHEY, CDR2 SVGAGI, per germline. CDR3 sequence (DNA): TGTGCCAGCAGTCTCGGAAACACCTACGAGCAGTACTTC. Its protein product is CASSLGNTYEQYF.

J is TRBJ2-3 and V is TRBV19; a possible D gene is TRBD2 (5 bases). V lost 5 bases and J 2 bases, leaving 11 bases between the germline ends. Germline V gives CDR1 LNHDA, CDR2 SQIVND (reference sequence). The CDR3 totals 14 residues. The CDR3 region has the DNA TGTGCCAGTAGTTCCGACTACTACACAGATACGCAGTATTTT. Translation: CASSSDYYTDTQYF.

The V and J genes are TRBV9 and TRBJ2-7, with 7 positions matching TRBD2. Germline V gene lookup returns CDR1 SGDLS and CDR2 YYNGEE. The ends lost 0 bases at V and 4 bases at J; junction bases unmatched: 7. This CDR3 spans 15 amino acids. CDR3 coding DNA: TGTGCCAGCAGCGTAGAAGGGACTATCAGATACGAGCAGTACTTC. Translated, it gives CASSVEGTIRYEQYF.

This clone was counted only a few times. This same CDR3 is encoded by further DNA sequences in the sample. The rearrangement joins TRBV5-1 to TRBJ2-1, with a tentative D call TRBD2 (5 bases). The germline CDR1 and CDR2 sequences are SGHRS and YFSETQ. V gave up 4 bases and J gave up 0 bases, with 5 bases separating them. This CDR3 region has 13 residues. The CDR3 region has the DNA TGCGCCAGCAGCGGGAGCTCCTACAATGAGCAGTTCTTC. Its translation: CASSGSSYNEQFF.

The rearrangement links TRBV7-2 to TRBJ2-2; D uncertain. Germline V CDR1 and CDR2: SGHTA, FQGNSA. With 1 base removed from V and 9 bases from J, the gap between germline ends came to 6 bases. This CDR3 has 12 residues. Written as DNA, the CDR3 is TGTGCCAGCAGCTTAGTACAGTGGGAGCTGTTTTTT. It encodes CASSLVQWELFF. The full variable domain, its missing parts supplied by reference TRBV7-2 and TRBJ2-2, is GAGVSQSPSNKVTEKGKDVELRCDPISGHTALYWYRQSLGQGLEFLIYFQGNSAPDKSGLPSDRFSAERTGGSVSTLTIQRTQQEDSAVYLCASSLVQWELFFGEGSRLTVL.

This clone was observed a single time. This chain uses TRBV6-2 or TRBV6-3 with TRBJ2-7; 9 positions agree with TRBD1. The CDR3 length is 14 residues. Germline V CDR1 and CDR2: MNHEY, SVGEGT. Losses at the gene ends were 5 bases for V and 0 bases for J; bases not matched to a gene: 2. The CDR3 DNA follows: TGTGCCAGCAGTAACAGGGGGCCCTCCTACGAGCAGTACTTC. Translating gives CASSNRGPSYEQYF.

This clone was observed a single time. The chain has TRBV4-3 and TRBJ1-2, with no clear D. V dropped 0 bases and J dropped 8 bases, with 13 bases sitting between them. Per germline, CDR1 LGHNA and CDR2 YSLEER. This CDR3 is 14 amino acids long. CDR3 in amino acids: CASSQDVEVEGYTF. In nucleotides, the CDR3 is TGCGCCAGCAGCCAAGATGTCGAGGTGGAAGGCTACACCTTC.

The chain employs TRBV6-5 and TRBJ2-7, with 9 bases lining up with TRBD1. The CDR3 extends over 16 amino acids. Germline assignment: CDR1 MNHEY and CDR2 SVGAGI. V dropped 0 bases and J dropped 3; count of bases not matched to a gene: 6. The CDR3 bases are TGTGCCAGCAGTTACTCGCGACCGGGACAGGGCTACGAGCAGTACTTC. This sequence encodes CASSYSRPGQGYEQYF.

This clone was counted between two and nine times. This chain connects TRBV7-6 to TRBJ2-3, with 12 bases matching TRBD2. V dropped 4 bases and J dropped 5; count of bases not matched to a gene: 4. The germline gives CDR1 SGHVS, CDR2 FNYEAQ. The CDR3 totals 15 residues. As DNA, the CDR3 is TGTGCCAGCAGCTGGACTAGCGGGGTGATAGATACGCAGTATTTT. Its translation is CASSWTSGVIDTQYF.